This TCR beta chain comes out of a study of monozygotic twins with inflammatory bowel disease. Notes on the study in general: Sharing of clonotypes with others was lower in IBD patients than in healthy twins, and this was especially so with disease activity. Similarity of repertoires did not differ between concordant and discordant twins, possibly from limited power. Treatment differences in immunosuppression may have added variability to the repertoires of patients.

Concerning this clonotype: Its antigen is not identified.

Template-switch reactions added UMIs with a 6-nucleotide sample barcode. TCRdb reanalyzed the 5' RACE reads, giving one entry per CDR3 protein sequence and no DNA. The table lists about 160,000 distinct CDR3 sequences. The CDR3 sequence is 16 residues long. Germline lookup yields CDR1 SQVTM and CDR2 ANQGSEA. Sequencing was performed on blood. The chain joins TRBV29-1 to TRBJ2-7; TCRdb returns TRBD1, unconfirmable since there is no DNA. The clonotype comes from a human donor with ulcerative colitis or Crohn's disease, or a healthy co-twin of an affected twin (not recorded which). The CDR3 protein is CSVEDRDRGSFHEQYF.